This T cell receptor beta chain was identified during a study of immune cell composition in non-small cell lung cancer. Study context: Tumours were mainly lung adenocarcinoma or squamous cell carcinoma. Findings of the study overall: It was not proven that tumour-reactive clones equal dominant tumour-associated clones.

Only in-frame clones appear in the TCRdb table, and some are missing; sequencing was by immunoSEQ multiplex PCR. The sample holds around 2,500 clones, 76% seen once. Genomic DNA came from frozen unsorted single-cell suspensions. A note on this clone: Its target is not known.

The source of this sequence is a human donor with non-small cell lung cancer. The sample consisted of lung tumor tissue.

CDR3 sequence reads: CASSWGDRDYEQYF. The DNA of the CDR3 is TGTGCCAGCAGCTGGGGAGACAGGGACTACGAGCAGTACTTC. The chain has TRBV28 and TRBJ2-7; 7 bases map to TRBD1. CDR1 MDHEN and CDR2 SYDVKM come from the germline V gene. The CDR3 length is 14 residues. V was pared by 6 bases and J by 3 bases, with 8 bases of the junction left unmatched. The whole variable domain, filled in from reference TRBV28 and TRBJ2-7, reads DVKVTQSSRYLVKRTGEKVFLECVQDMDHENMFWYRQDPGLGLRLIYFSYDVKMKEKGDIPEGYSVSREKKERFSLILESASTNQTSMYLCASSWGDRDYEQYFGPGTRLTVT.